Sequencing of this TCR beta chain was carried out in a study of spatial heterogeneity in lung cancer. Broader study findings: Tumor mutation count correlated with how many alpha and beta TCRs expanded intratumorally. Tumor T cells had an estimated coverage that came to about 6.4% for alpha chains and about 13% for beta chains.

The time point denotes: sample taken at primary tumor resection. Unsorted samples of tumor, nontumor lung or frozen PBMC had their whole RNA sequenced. Individually, TCR cDNA molecules were each labelled with a unique molecular identifier. TCRdb re-derived calls from the 5' RACE reads in MiXCR, one entry per CDR3 protein. The data contain 6,800 or so distinct CDR3 sequences, roughly 7.5% of them singletons. A remark on this clonotype: Its matching antigen is unknown.

The TCR was taken from a male donor with early-stage non-small cell lung cancer. This specimen was lung tumor tissue, taken at surgery.

The CDR3 DNA reads TGTGCCAGCACCCGGTACTACGCAGATACGCAGTATTTT. Its translation is CASTRYYADTQYF. The chain employs TRBV2 and TRBJ2-3; no definite D call. V was trimmed by 7 bases and J by 4 bases, leaving 12 bases between them. Germline V gene sequence: CDR1 SNHLY, CDR2 FYNNEI. The length of the CDR3 is 13 residues.